What follows is one T cell receptor (beta chain) and its context. Original data processing: Amplification of reference gene primers was used by the study to estimate nucleated cell counts. The data were produced by immunoSEQ multiplex PCR, yet TCRdb's version contains in-frame clones alone and is incomplete. V, J and clone size are taken as reported in that table, and D and trimming were inferred from the DNA itself. This table has about 290,000 clones, just under 85% appearing once. The source of the sample is a study of blood T cell repertoires in COVID-19. With V trimmed by 3 bases and J by 4 bases, 2 bases remained unmatched. Germline CDR1 is SGHAT and CDR2 is FQNNGV. The CDR3 has 14 amino acids.

The genes are TRBV11-2 and TRBJ1-2; 10 bases line up with TRBD1. The sequence was obtained from a woman between 50 and 59 years old with active or convalescent COVID-19. The specimen was peripheral blood. The CDR3 DNA follows: TGTGCCAGCAGCTTGACAGGGGGCGGCTATGGCTACACCTTC. It codes for CASSLTGGGYGYTF. The complete variable domain, with remaining parts taken from reference TRBV11-2 and TRBJ1-2, reads EAGVAQSPRYKIIEKRQSVAFWCNPISGHATLYWYQQILGQGPKLLIQFQNNGVVDDSQLPKDRFSAERLKGVDSTLKIQPAKLEDSAVYLCASSLTGGGYGYTFGSGTRLTVV.